A single sample gave rise to the 27 T cell receptor beta chains below, sequenced in a study of OX40 agonist ivuxolimab in advanced cancers. The repertoire was sequenced with immunoSEQ multiplex PCR; TCRdb's copy has only in-frame clones and lacks some. There are about 90,000 clones in the sample; around 88% occur only once, and over 1.2% lies in the top ten. The sequenced sample was CD4+ or CD8+ T cells sorted from blood, obtained in a trial of the OX40 agonist ivuxolimab. These receptors all come from an adult with an advanced solid tumor such as melanoma, head and neck, liver or kidney cancer.

This clone has only a few counts. This chain connects TRBV18 to TRBJ1-2, with a tentative D call TRBD1 (5 bases). From germline, CDR1 is KGHSH and CDR2 LQKENI. This CDR3 has 14 amino acids. V lost 2 bases, J lost 2 bases, and 9 bases lay in between. The CDR3 loop reads CASSPEGRNYGYTF. The CDR3 DNA follows: TGTGCCAGCTCACCAGAGGGGCGCAACTATGGCTACACCTTC.

V is TRBV9 and J is TRBJ2-6; perhaps TRBD1 as D (5 bases). Germline lookup yields CDR1 SGDLS and CDR2 YYNGEE. Trimming shortened V by 0 bases and J by 2 bases, and 6 bases separated the two germline ends. The CDR3 length is 15 residues. Here the CDR3 DNA reads TGTGCCAGCAGCGTAGAGGGGACTGGGGCCAACGTCCTGACTTTC. Translating it yields CASSVEGTGANVLTF.

The chain carries TRBV6-1 and TRBJ2-3, with 10 bases aligning to TRBD2. CDR1 MNHNS and CDR2 SASEGT come from the germline V gene. The CDR3 runs 15 residues. With 5 bases clipped from V and 4 bases from J, the junction kept 6 bases outside the gene matches. The CDR3 loop reads CASSISGGTADTQYF. Here the CDR3 DNA reads TGTGCCAGCAGTATTAGCGGGGGGACGGCAGATACGCAGTATTTT.

The genes are TRBV20-1 and TRBJ2-5; the D call may be TRBD1 or TRBD2 (5 bases each). CDR3 size: 11 residues. Germline V CDR1 and CDR2: DFQATT, SNEGSKA (reference sequence). As DNA, the CDR3 is TGCAGCGAGGGGCAGGAAGAGACCCAGTACTTC. Amino acid sequence: CSEGQEETQYF.

The genes are TRBV28 and TRBJ2-5; D unclear. This CDR3 spans 13 amino acids. Germline V lookup: CDR1 MDHEN, CDR2 SYDVKM. Trimming took 2 bases from V and 4 from J, leaving 8 bases between them. The CDR3 is CASSLGVVETQYF. CDR3 in DNA: TGTGCCAGCAGTTTAGGCGTCGTAGAGACCCAGTACTTC.

The rearrangement joins TRBV7-3 to TRBJ2-3, with TRBD2 matching over 13 bases. Germline-derived CDR1 and CDR2 are SGHTA and FQGTGA. V was clipped by 5 bases and J by 5 bases; unmatched bases: 7. This CDR3 comprises 16 residues. The CDR3 nucleotides are TGTGCCAGCAGCCAACGACTAGCGGGGGGTGGAGATACGCAGTATTTT. It is translated as CASSQRLAGGGDTQYF.

This chain's CDR3 is CAISLQGSGNTIYF. Written as DNA, the CDR3 is TGTGCCATCAGCCTACAGGGTTCTGGAAACACCATATATTTT. V usage is TRBV10-3 and J usage is TRBJ1-3, with D perhaps TRBD1 (6 bases). Germline CDR1 is ENHRY and CDR2 is SYGVKD. The CDR3 length is 14 residues. V dropped 6 bases and J dropped 1 base, with 10 bases sitting between them.

The V call is TRBV9, the J call TRBJ2-5, with a weak D call TRBD1 (6 bases). Trimming shortened V by 4 bases and J by 4 bases, and 17 bases separated the two germline ends. The germline V gene encodes CDR1 SGDLS and CDR2 YYNGEE. CDR3 size: 15 residues. This CDR3 reads CASSPTQGTGETQYF. In DNA form, the CDR3 reads TGTGCCAGCAGCCCGACACAGGGTACCGGAGAGACCCAGTACTTC.

This chain connects TRBV19 to TRBJ2-1, with D possibly matching TRBD2 (6 bases). Per germline, CDR1 LNHDA and CDR2 SQIVND (reference sequence). The V gene lost 6 bases and the J gene lost 13 bases, with 16 bases spanning the gap. The CDR3 totals 12 residues. CDR3 amino acids: CASRAGGDSQFF. The CDR3 DNA follows: TGTGCCAGTAGGGCGGGCGGGGACTCCCAGTTCTTC.

V gene TRBV7-2 combines with J gene TRBJ1-2; D is possibly TRBD1 (6 bases). V lost 1 base, J lost 4 bases, and 13 bases lay in between. The CDR3 runs to 15 residues. Germline V gives CDR1 SGHTA, CDR2 FQGNSA. This CDR3 reads CASSLGRGAGYGYTF. Here the CDR3 DNA reads TGTGCCAGCAGCTTAGGCCGGGGGGCGGGCTATGGCTACACCTTC.

The chain uses TRBV10-3 and TRBJ1-3, with D maybe TRBD1 (6 bases). This CDR3 is 14 amino acids long. In germline, CDR1 is ENHRY, CDR2 SYGVKD. V was trimmed by 6 bases and J by 2 bases, leaving 11 bases between them. CDR3 loop: CAIRLQGPGNTIYF. The CDR3 region has the DNA TGTGCCATCAGGCTACAGGGCCCTGGAAACACCATATATTTT.

This clone occurred once. The chain combines TRBV25-1 with TRBJ2-1, with D hard to call. V lost 3 bases and J 9 bases, leaving 15 bases between the germline ends. This CDR3 has 14 residues. The germline V gene encodes CDR1 MGHDK and CDR2 SYGVNS. The CDR3 DNA follows: TGTGCCAGCAGTGAGGGCTTTTCATGGGGTGAGCAGTTCTTC. Translating it yields CASSEGFSWGEQFF.

In regard to this clone: The DNA is omitted, as the CDR3 cannot be located on it reliably, and the CDR3 follows TCRdb's listing. This chain joins TRBV7-2 and TRBJ2-1; the table names TRBD2, a call not compared with the DNA. Germline V lookup: CDR1 SGHTA, CDR2 FQGNSA. Counting both end residues, the CDR3 totals 12 amino acids. CDR3 sequence: CASSSRLSGQFF.

The rearrangement uses TRBV28 and TRBJ1-4; possible D gene TRBD1, 5 bases. There are 19 residues in the CDR3. Germline CDR1 reads MDHEN; CDR2 reads SYDVKM. The V end was cut by 2 bases, the J end by 0 bases, with 19 bases between. The CDR3 spells CASSLAMGRAGATNEKLFF. CDR3 DNA: TGTGCCAGCAGTTTAGCCATGGGACGGGCGGGAGCAACTAATGAAAAACTGTTTTTT. Drawing the rest from reference TRBV28 and TRBJ1-4, the complete variable domain is DVKVTQSSRYLVKRTGEKVFLECVQDMDHENMFWYRQDPGLGLRLIYFSYDVKMKEKGDIPEGYSVSREKKERFSLILESASTNQTSMYLCASSLAMGRAGATNEKLFFGSGTQLSVL.

Only one count was recorded for this clone. A junction boundary mismatches the germline segment, possibly from a read error. This chain connects TRBV30 to TRBJ2-5; 7 bases map to TRBD2. This CDR3 contains 16 residues. Germline-derived CDR1 and CDR2 are GTSNPN and SVGIG (reference sequence). The CDR3 reads CAGRVDERASPGGQYF. CDR3 nucleotides: TGTGCCGGGAGGGTTGATGAGAGGGCCTCCCCCGGTGGCCAGTACTTC.

The chain uses TRBV5-1 and TRBJ1-3; D gene ambiguous. Germline loops: CDR1 SGHRS, CDR2 YFSETQ. V was pared by 2 bases and J by 1 base, with 10 bases between. This CDR3 region has 15 residues. For the CDR3, the DNA is TGCGCCAGCAGCTTAACCGGTCAATCTGGAAACACCATATATTTT. Its protein product is CASSLTGQSGNTIYF.

The rearrangement links TRBV7-8 to TRBJ2-7, with TRBD2 matching 7 bases. With 3 bases clipped from V and 2 bases from J, the junction kept 10 bases outside the gene matches. Germline CDR1 SGHVS, CDR2 FQNEAQ. This CDR3 contains 16 residues. The CDR3 DNA reads TGTGCCAGCAGCTTTTCCTCGGGGGGAGTGACCTACGAGCAGTACTTC. Its protein product is CASSFSSGGVTYEQYF. Variable domain in full (rest from reference TRBV7-8 and TRBJ2-7): GAGVSQSPRYKVAKRGQDVALRCDPISGHVSLFWYQQALGQGPEFLTYFQNEAQLDKSGLPSDRFFAERPEGSVSTLKIQRTQQEDSAVYLCASSFSSGGVTYEQYFGPGTRLTVT.

The chain is built from TRBV11-2 and TRBJ1-1, with D perhaps TRBD1 (6 bases). Germline CDR1 is SGHAT and CDR2 is FQNNGV. Trimming removed 1 base at V and 8 bases at J, with 11 bases between. The CDR3 loop spans 13 amino acids. CDR3 DNA sequence: TGTGCCAGCAGCTTAGGAAGGGGGGACGAAGCTTTCTTT. Its protein product is CASSLGRGDEAFF.

The chain links TRBV6-1 to TRBJ1-5, with D hard to call. V lost 6 bases and J lost 7, with 10 bases in between. The CDR3 extends over 12 amino acids. Germline loops: CDR1 MNHNS, CDR2 SASEGT. As DNA, the CDR3 is TGTGCCAGCAGGCGGGCCCTGCAGCCCCAGCATTTT. Its protein is CASRRALQPQHF.

This clone was picked up one time. The chain joins TRBV7-8 to TRBJ2-5, with 9 bases lining up with TRBD2. The germline gives CDR1 SGHVS, CDR2 FQNEAQ. V lost 5 bases and J lost 1; bases outside the gene matches: 8. The CDR3 totals 16 residues. This CDR3 is CASSPRIAGAQETQYF. CDR3 in DNA: TGTGCCAGCAGCCCTAGGATAGCGGGAGCCCAAGAGACCCAGTACTTC. The full variable domain, in which reference TRBV7-8 and TRBJ2-5 provide the parts outside the CDR3, is GAGVSQSPRYKVAKRGQDVALRCDPISGHVSLFWYQQALGQGPEFLTYFQNEAQLDKSGLPSDRFFAERPEGSVSTLKIQRTQQEDSAVYLCASSPRIAGAQETQYFGPGTRLLVL.

The CDR3 is CASSPGGAAGANVLTF. The CDR3 region has the DNA TGTGCCAGCAGTCCGGGAGGGGCAGCTGGGGCCAACGTCCTGACTTTC. V gene TRBV28 combines with J gene TRBJ2-6, with 8 bases aligning to TRBD2. CDR1 MDHEN and CDR2 SYDVKM come from the germline V gene. V shed 5 bases and J 2 bases; nucleotides not matched to a gene: 5. CDR3 length equals 16 residues. The variable domain in full, completed from reference TRBV28 and TRBJ2-6, reads DVKVTQSSRYLVKRTGEKVFLECVQDMDHENMFWYRQDPGLGLRLIYFSYDVKMKEKGDIPEGYSVSREKKERFSLILESASTNQTSMYLCASSPGGAAGANVLTFGAGSRLTVL.

V gene TRBV11-2 combines with J gene TRBJ1-1; maybe TRBD1 (6 bases). V lost 5 bases and J lost 11, with 18 bases in between. Germline V gene data show CDR1 as SGHAT and CDR2 as FQNNGV. This CDR3 has 13 residues. CDR3 loop: CASSPRSGAHAFF. CDR3 nucleotide sequence: TGTGCCAGCAGCCCCAGGTCGGGGGCGCATGCTTTCTTT.

V is TRBV29-1 and J is TRBJ1-2; no clear D. The CDR3 runs to 13 residues. The germline V and J ends were trimmed by 4 bases and 8 bases, with 17 bases remaining between them. Germline V gene lookup returns CDR1 SQVTM and CDR2 ANQGSEA. This CDR3 is CSVGRQEVEGYTF. The CDR3 DNA reads as TGCAGCGTTGGCCGTCAGGAGGTTGAAGGCTACACCTTC.

The chain combines TRBV28 with TRBJ1-1; no firm D call. Germline V gene sequence: CDR1 MDHEN, CDR2 SYDVKM. This CDR3 is built from 13 residues. Trimming stripped 3 bases from V and 5 bases from J, with 10 bases between. CDR3 in DNA: TGTGCCAGCAGTTTCAGAGGGAGGACTGAAGCTTTCTTT. Encoded protein: CASSFRGRTEAFF.

As DNA, the CDR3 is TGCGCCAGCAGCCAGGATCTTTATAGCGGTCTTTACAATGAGCAGTTCTTC. It is translated as CASSQDLYSGLYNEQFF. J is TRBJ2-1 and V is TRBV4-3; weak D call: TRBD2 (6 bases). Trimming took 3 bases from V and 4 from J, leaving 19 bases between them. Germline lookup yields CDR1 LGHNA and CDR2 YSLEER. CDR3 length: 17 residues.

At least ten counts were recorded for this clone. V and J are TRBV30 and TRBJ1-3; maybe TRBD1 (6 bases). CDR1 and CDR2 (germline): GTSNPN, SVGIG (reference sequence). This CDR3 is 15 amino acids long. V was cut by 2 bases and J by 3 bases, with 14 bases left in between. In nucleotides, the CDR3 is TGTGCCTGGAGTAGGTGGGGGCTAGGTGGAAACACCATATATTTT. The encoded protein is CAWSRWGLGGNTIYF.

The count of this clone is one. The rearrangement uses TRBV15 and TRBJ2-3, with D uncertain. Germline V gives CDR1 LNHNV, CDR2 YYDKDF (reference sequence). V lost 1 base and J lost 4, with 6 bases in between. The CDR3 runs to 13 residues. DNA of the CDR3: TGTGCCACCAGCAGAGTTTTTTCAGATACGCAGTATTTT. The encoded protein is CATSRVFSDTQYF.